This entry describes one T cell receptor (beta chain). No antigen is known for it. Other DNA sequences in this sample translate to the same CDR3. The time point is: baseline, week 1 (first vaccination visit). Treatment reported: pre-vaccination baseline after standard-of-care therapy. V was clipped by 0 bases and J by 8 bases, with 4 bases between them. Germline V gene lookup returns CDR1 GTSNPN and CDR2 SVGIG (reference sequence). The CDR3 covers 11 residues. This specimen belongs to a study of a mutant IDH1 vaccine in newly diagnosed glioma. Study-level background: Earlier care involved radiotherapy, temozolomide, or both, and the majority received both. The study's findings and limits: Of the patients, around 93% had vaccine-induced immune responses.

Measured with immunoSEQ multiplex PCR; TCRdb has only the in-frame clones, and not every one. The sample shows roughly 41,000 clones, just under 95% of them seen only once. The TCR was taken from a man younger than 35 with glioma. This chain joins TRBV30 and TRBJ1-4, with D uncertain. The material was PBMCs, obtained from a glioma patient treated with radiotherapy, temozolomide or both. The CDR3 sequence is CAWSVGEKLFF. DNA for the CDR3: TGTGCCTGGAGTGTTGGGGAAAAACTGTTTTTT.